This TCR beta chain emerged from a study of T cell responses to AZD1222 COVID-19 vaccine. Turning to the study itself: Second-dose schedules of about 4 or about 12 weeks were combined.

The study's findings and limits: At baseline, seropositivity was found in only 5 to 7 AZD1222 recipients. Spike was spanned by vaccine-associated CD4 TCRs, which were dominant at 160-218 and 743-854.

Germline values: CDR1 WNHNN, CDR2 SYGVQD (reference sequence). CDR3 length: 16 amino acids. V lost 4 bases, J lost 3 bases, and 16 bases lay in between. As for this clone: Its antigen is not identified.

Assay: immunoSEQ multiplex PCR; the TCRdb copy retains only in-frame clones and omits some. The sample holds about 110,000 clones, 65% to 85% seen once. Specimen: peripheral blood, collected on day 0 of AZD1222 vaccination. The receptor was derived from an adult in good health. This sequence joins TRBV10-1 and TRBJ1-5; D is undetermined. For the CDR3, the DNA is TGCGCCAGCAGTGCCATGTATCAGTGGGACAATCAGCCCCAGCATTTT. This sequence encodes CASSAMYQWDNQPQHF.